The sequence of this T cell receptor (beta chain) was determined in a study of shared clonotypes between healthy human individuals (dated by TCRdb to the early 2020s). With respect to the entire study: A couple of women and a few men aged 18 to 49 years were included in the cohort. The study deeply sequenced blood TCR repertoires of five healthy adults to estimate repertoire size and the extent of clonotype sharing between individuals. To increase sequencing depth and limit assay-specific biases, TCR repertoire library preparation and sequencing were carried out by different laboratories using diverse techniques. Each donor's leukapheresis produced roughly between roughly 0.94 and 9.5 billion PBMCs. For each donor, CD4 naive and CD4 memory were each given three plates, CD8 naive was given two plates, and CD8 memory was given one plate.

Using the deep immunoSEQ assay, multiplex PCR amplified TCR CDR3 regions from genomic DNA. For each cell subset, the extracted genomic DNA was distributed evenly across all wells of several immunoSEQ 96-well plates, and each plate served as one replicate. For sorted subsets, 150 to 250 ng genomic DNA, equal to tens of thousands of T cell genomes, was loaded into each replicate PCR. Purified libraries were quantified with a Qubit 3.0 fluorometer, sized on a Bioanalyzer 2100, and re-quantified with the KAPA Library Quantification kit. A separate single-read 150-cycle Illumina NextSeq 550 flow cell was used to sequence each immunoSEQ 96-well plate. The authors' analysis ran thus. Because only junctional sequences without quality scores were contained in the immunoSEQ output, filtering matching that applied to full-length reads could not be performed. To assign V/J genes and CDR3, sequences were annotated against IMGT germline references using PyIR, a Python wrapper for IgBLAST v1.9. Reads with weak V/J assignments (E-value above 1e-6), missing CDR3, stop codons, out-of-frame junctions, or ambiguous translated residues were removed. V3J clonotypes were defined as sequences sharing the same inferred V gene, J gene, and CDR3 amino acid sequence. Percentage overlap between repertoires was calculated by dividing the number of shared unique clonotypes by the size of the smaller repertoire. Repertoire richness was assessed with RTK rarefaction, the Chao1 estimator, and Recon v2.1 estimates of unobserved clonotypes. OLGA was used to compute generation probabilities for all TCRbeta clonotypes that the gDNA method yielded from a handful of donors. TCRdb took over this immuneACCESS table, retaining in-frame rearrangements with V and J assigned. Such tables are incomplete; in checked studies, under half of the missing clones stem from an unresolved V gene, and the remainder is unexplained. From that table come the V and J calls and clone size; the DNA was used to work out D and trimming. A total of fewer than 1.8 million clones appear in this sample, approximately 98.5% of them only once. The ten top clones hold over 0.3% of the sample.

Findings and caveats that apply to the study as a whole: When a handful of donors were compared, the shared fraction of clonotypes was around 4.6% for naive CD4, roughly 3.4% for naive CD8, roughly 2.5% for memory CD4, and less than 0.5% for memory CD8. Larger estimated clonotype richness was generally found for naive subsets than for memory subsets. Compared with non-shared clonotypes, the clonotypes found in all four sorted-subset donors had higher generation probabilities. Even with the large sequencing depth, rarefaction of the sorted-subset datasets indicated that sequencing was incomplete. Because the study included a small number of donors, the genetic and exposure-history diversity represented was limited. Based on pairwise subsampling, the degree of clonotype sharing among donors was expected to be affected by sequencing depth. Sampling was restricted to blood, and TCR repertoires in tissues likely differ from the TCR repertoires found in blood.

Donors were healthy HIV-negative adults with no recently reported acute infections or vaccinations. Every donor was a Caucasian adult residing in Nashville, Tennessee, USA. CD4+ T cells were enriched by magnetic negative selection, after which naive cells were positively selected on CD45RA and the negative fraction was taken as the memory subset. After blood collection by leukapheresis, PBMCs were isolated using Ficoll-Histopaque density gradient centrifugation and then cryopreserved in the vapor phase of liquid nitrogen. Analytical flow cytometry was used to check the purity and quantity of every magnetically sorted T cell population. Genomic DNA was isolated from every sorted fraction and measured by UV absorbance on a Nanodrop 2000c. Worth noting for this clone: What this receptor recognizes is not known. Base qualities are not provided; no much larger clone lies one nucleotide away.

From the cysteine through the phenylalanine, the CDR3 covers 14 amino acids. Of all the DNA, just the CDR3 is kept, 42 bases in frame from base 1. CDR1 is given as SGHKS and CDR2 as YYEKEE, both from the germline V gene (reference sequence). V was cut back by 2 bases and J by 2 bases, leaving a gap of 11 bases between them. This TCR derives from a young man in good health. The sequenced material came from naive CD4+ T cells sorted from blood. The sample's cell subset or site label is to be understood as: CD45RA+ positively selected. In this chain, TRBV5-5 is recombined with TRBJ2-7, and the D gene may be TRBD1, 6 bases matching. The DNA sequence reads TGTGCCAGCAGCTTTCGGACAGTTCCCTACGAGCAGTACTTC. This is translated as CASSFRTVPYEQYF.